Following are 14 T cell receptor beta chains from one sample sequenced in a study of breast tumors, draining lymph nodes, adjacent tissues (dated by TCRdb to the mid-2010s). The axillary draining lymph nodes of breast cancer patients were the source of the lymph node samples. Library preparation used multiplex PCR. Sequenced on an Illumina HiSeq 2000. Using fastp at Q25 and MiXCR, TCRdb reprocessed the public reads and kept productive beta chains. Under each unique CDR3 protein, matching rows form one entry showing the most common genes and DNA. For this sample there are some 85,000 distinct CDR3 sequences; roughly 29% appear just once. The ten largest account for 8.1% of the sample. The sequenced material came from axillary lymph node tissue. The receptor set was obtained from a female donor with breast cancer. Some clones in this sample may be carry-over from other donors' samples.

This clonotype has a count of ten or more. DNA for the CDR3: TGTGCCAGCAGCGGGACGAGACGAAGCGGGAGGGCCTTAGATACGCAGTATTTT. It specifies CASSGTRRSGRALDTQYF. The chain carries TRBV9 and TRBJ2-3, with 10 bases matching TRBD2. Germline loops: CDR1 SGDLS, CDR2 YYNGEE. The CDR3 spans 18 residues. V shed 3 bases, J shed 5 bases, and the junction held 15 bases outside the gene matches. Based on the CDR3 plus reference TRBV9 and TRBJ2-3, the full variable domain is DSGVTQTPKHLITATGQRVTLRCSPRSGDLSVYWYQQSLDQGLQFLIQYYNGEERAKGNILERFSAQQFPDLHSELNLSSLELGDSALYFCASSGTRRSGRALDTQYFGPGTRLTVL.

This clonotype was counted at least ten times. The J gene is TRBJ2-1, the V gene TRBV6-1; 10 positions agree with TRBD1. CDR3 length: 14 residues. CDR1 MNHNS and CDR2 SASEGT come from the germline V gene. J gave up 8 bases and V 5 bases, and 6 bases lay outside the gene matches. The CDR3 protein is CASSRQGAVDEQFF. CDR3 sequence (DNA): TGTGCCAGCAGTAGACAGGGGGCCGTGGATGAGCAGTTCTTC.

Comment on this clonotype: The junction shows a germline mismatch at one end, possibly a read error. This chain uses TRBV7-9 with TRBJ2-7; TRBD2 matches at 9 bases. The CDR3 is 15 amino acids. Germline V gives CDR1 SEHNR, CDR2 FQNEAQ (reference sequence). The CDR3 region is CASSCHGTSIDEQCF. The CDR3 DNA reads TGTGCCAGCAGCTGCCATGGGACTAGCATCGACGAGCAGTGCTTC.

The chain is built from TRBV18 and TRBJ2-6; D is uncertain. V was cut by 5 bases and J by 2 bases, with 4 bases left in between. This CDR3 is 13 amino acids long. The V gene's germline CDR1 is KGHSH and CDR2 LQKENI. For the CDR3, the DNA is TGTGCCAGCTCAGGGGCTGGGGCCAACGTCCTGACTTTC. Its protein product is CASSGAGANVLTF.

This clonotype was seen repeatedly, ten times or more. The CDR3 coding sequence is TGTGCCAGTTCGAATACCCTGAATTCACCCCTCCACTTT. Translated, it gives CASSNTLNSPLHF. The chain has TRBV19 and TRBJ1-6, with D unresolved. Germline CDR1 and CDR2: LNHDA and SQIVND (reference sequence). This CDR3 is 13 amino acids long. The V and J ends lost 8 bases and 7 bases respectively, with 12 bases between them.

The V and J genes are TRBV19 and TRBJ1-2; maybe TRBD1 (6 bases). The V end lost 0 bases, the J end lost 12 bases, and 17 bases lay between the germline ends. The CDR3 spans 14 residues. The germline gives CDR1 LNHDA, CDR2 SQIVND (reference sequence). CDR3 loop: CASSIDRQGTGNTF. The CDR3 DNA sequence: TGTGCCAGTAGTATAGATCGGCAGGGGACTGGAAACACCTTC.

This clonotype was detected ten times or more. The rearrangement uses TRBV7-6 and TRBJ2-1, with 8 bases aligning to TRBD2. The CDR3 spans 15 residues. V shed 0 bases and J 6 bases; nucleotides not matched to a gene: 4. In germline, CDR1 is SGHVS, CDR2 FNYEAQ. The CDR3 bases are TGTGCCAGCAGCTTAGCTAGCGGGGTAGGCAATGAGCAGTTCTTC. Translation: CASSLASGVGNEQFF.

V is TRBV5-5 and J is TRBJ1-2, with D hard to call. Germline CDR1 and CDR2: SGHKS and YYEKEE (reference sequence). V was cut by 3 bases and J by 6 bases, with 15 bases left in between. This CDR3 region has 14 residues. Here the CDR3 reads CASSSILGKNGYTF. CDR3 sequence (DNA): TGTGCCAGCAGCTCTATCTTAGGGAAGAATGGCTACACCTTC.

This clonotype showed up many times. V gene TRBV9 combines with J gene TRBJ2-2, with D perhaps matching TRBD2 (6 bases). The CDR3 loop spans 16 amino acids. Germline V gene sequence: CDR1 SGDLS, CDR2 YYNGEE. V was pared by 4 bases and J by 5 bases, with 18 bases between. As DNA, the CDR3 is TGTGCCAGCAGCCCCCGAGGAGGGAGAACTACCGGGGAGCTGTTTTTT. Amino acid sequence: CASSPRGGRTTGELFF.

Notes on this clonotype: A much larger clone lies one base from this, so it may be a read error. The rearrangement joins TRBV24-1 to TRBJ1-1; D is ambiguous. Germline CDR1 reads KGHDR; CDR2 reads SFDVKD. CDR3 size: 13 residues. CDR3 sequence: CAARLSRNTEAFF. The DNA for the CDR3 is TGTGCCGCCAGACTCTCTAGGAACACTGAAGCTTTCTTT.

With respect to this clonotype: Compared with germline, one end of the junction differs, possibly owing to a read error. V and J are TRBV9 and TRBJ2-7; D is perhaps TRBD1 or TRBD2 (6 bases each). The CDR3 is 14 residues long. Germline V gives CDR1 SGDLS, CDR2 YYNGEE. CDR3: CASSSPVGGYEQYF. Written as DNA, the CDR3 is TGTGCCAGCAGTTCCCCCGTGGGGGGCTACGAACAGTACTTC.

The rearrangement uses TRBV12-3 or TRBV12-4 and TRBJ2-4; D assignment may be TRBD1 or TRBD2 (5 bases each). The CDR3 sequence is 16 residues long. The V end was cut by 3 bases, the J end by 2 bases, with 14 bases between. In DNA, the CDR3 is TGTGCCAGCAGTTTCGGGGCGGAAGTAACCAAAAACATTCAGTACTTC. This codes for CASSFGAEVTKNIQYF.

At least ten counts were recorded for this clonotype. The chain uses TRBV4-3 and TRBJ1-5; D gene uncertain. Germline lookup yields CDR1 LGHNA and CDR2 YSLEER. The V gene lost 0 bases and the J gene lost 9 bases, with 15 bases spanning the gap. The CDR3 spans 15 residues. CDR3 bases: TGCGCCAGCAGCCAAGATTGGACCCTTCATCGGCCCCAGCATTTT. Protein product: CASSQDWTLHRPQHF.

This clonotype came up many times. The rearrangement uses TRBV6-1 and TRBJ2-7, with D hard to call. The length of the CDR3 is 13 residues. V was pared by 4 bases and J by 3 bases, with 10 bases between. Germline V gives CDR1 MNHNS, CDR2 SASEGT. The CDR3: CASSGPRGYEQYF. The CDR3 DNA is TGTGCCAGCAGTGGACCGCGAGGCTACGAGCAGTACTTC.